This paragraph covers one T cell receptor (beta chain) sequence. These data are taken from a study of control samples from healthy donors and cancer patients. The CDR3 consists of 14 residues. Trimming cost V 2 bases and J 0 bases, with 6 bases left between them. Germline CDR1 reads SGHDN; CDR2 reads FVKESK. Here immunoSEQ multiplex PCR was the method, and the copy in TCRdb shows in-frame clones only, minus some. The sample includes 350,000 to 450,000 clones, 90% of them seen just once. This receptor was taken from a man aged 35 to 55 with head and neck cancer. The chain employs TRBV14 and TRBJ2-3; D is unresolved. Material: PBMCs. CDR3: CASSQITSTDTQYF. The CDR3 region has the DNA TGTGCCAGCAGCCAAATTACTAGCACAGATACGCAGTATTTT.